The 19 T cell receptor beta chains in this list originate from one sample, sequenced in a study of cytomegalovirus exposure and HLA in healthy donors. In the PCR, 60 Vbeta and 13 Jbeta primers were used. The data were produced by immunoSEQ multiplex PCR, yet TCRdb's version contains in-frame clones alone and is incomplete. The sample totals about 150,000 clones. Sequencing was carried out using PBMCs. These receptors came from a woman in her forties or fifties in good health and CMV-seronegative.

The chain employs TRBV7-3 and TRBJ2-1; TRBD2 is a possible D gene (5 bases). This CDR3 spans 14 amino acids. CDR1 and CDR2 (germline): SGHTA, FQGTGA. V was pared by 2 bases and J by 12 bases, with 17 bases between. The CDR3 coding sequence is TGTGCCAGCAGCTTACAGCCAGCGGCGCGGGCGCAGTTCTTC. The encoded protein is CASSLQPAARAQFF.

The J gene is TRBJ2-7, the V gene TRBV25-1; tentatively, D is TRBD1 (6 bases). The germline V gene has CDR1 MGHDK and CDR2 SYGVNS. V lost 2 bases, J lost 4 bases, and 15 bases lay in between. The CDR3 sequence is 15 residues long. The CDR3 spells CASSEGAGDIYEQYF. The CDR3 nucleotides are TGTGCCAGCAGTGAAGGTGCAGGGGATATTTACGAGCAGTACTTC.

The chain employs TRBV2 and TRBJ1-2, with a tentative D call TRBD1 (5 bases). V dropped 6 bases and J dropped 7 bases, with 12 bases sitting between them. Per germline, CDR1 SNHLY and CDR2 FYNNEI. This CDR3 comprises 12 residues. The CDR3 loop reads CASRAGIGGYTF. The CDR3 region has the DNA TGTGCCAGCAGAGCAGGGATTGGTGGCTACACCTTC.

The genes are TRBV2 and TRBJ2-3; tentative D call: TRBD2 (6 bases). V gave up 6 bases and J gave up 6 bases, with 16 bases separating them. CDR3 length equals 14 residues. Looked up from germline, CDR1 is SNHLY and CDR2 is FYNNEI. CDR3 nucleotides: TGTGCCAGCAGGTATAGCGGTTCAAGGGATACGCAGTATTTT. Amino acids: CASRYSGSRDTQYF.

This chain connects TRBV11-1 to TRBJ1-1; D may be TRBD1 (5 bases). Trimming cost V 1 base and J 3 bases, with 6 bases left between them. Germline CDR1 is SGHAT and CDR2 is FQDESV (reference sequence). The CDR3 spans 13 residues. The CDR3 here is CASSLEGDTEAFF. The CDR3 nucleotides are TGTGCCAGCAGCTTAGAAGGGGACACTGAAGCTTTCTTT.

The V call is TRBV5-4, the J call TRBJ2-5; the D gene is possibly TRBD2 (5 bases). V was shortened by 3 bases and J by 3 bases, with 15 bases between the two germline ends. CDR1 SGHNT and CDR2 YYREEE come from the germline V gene (reference sequence). The CDR3 spans 15 residues. CDR3 sequence: CASSSLPGTEETQYF. The DNA of the CDR3 is TGTGCCAGCAGCTCACTCCCGGGAACCGAAGAGACCCAGTACTTC.

The chain uses TRBV5-1 and TRBJ2-7; a possible D gene is TRBD2 (5 bases). Germline V CDR1 and CDR2: SGHRS, YFSETQ. The CDR3 spans 12 residues. Deletions cut 4 bases from V and 5 bases from J, with 10 bases between. CDR3 in amino acids: CASSGLEDEQYF. The CDR3 DNA sequence: TGCGCCAGCAGCGGTTTGGAGGACGAGCAGTACTTC.

The chain is built from TRBV28 and TRBJ2-5, with unresolved D. From germline, CDR1 is MDHEN and CDR2 SYDVKM. The V gene lost 7 bases and the J gene lost 5 bases, with 17 bases spanning the gap. The CDR3 covers 14 residues. CDR3 sequence reads: CASTGSIYVETQYF. The DNA for the CDR3 is TGTGCCAGCACCGGGTCGATTTACGTGGAGACCCAGTACTTC.

The chain joins TRBV6-5 to TRBJ2-2; D not resolved. V lost 0 bases, J lost 2 bases, and 7 bases lay in between. CDR1 is MNHEY and CDR2 is SVGAGI in the germline V gene. CDR3 length: 15 amino acids. Here the CDR3 reads CASSYSLRNTGELFF. Written as DNA, the CDR3 is TGTGCCAGCAGTTACTCTCTCCGTAACACCGGGGAGCTGTTTTTT.

The rearrangement joins TRBV6-4 to TRBJ1-2; 9 nucleotides agree with TRBD1. V shed 3 bases and J 7 bases; nucleotides not matched to a gene: 9. Germline-derived CDR1 and CDR2 are MRHNA and SNTAGT. The CDR3 sequence is 15 residues long. The CDR3 protein is CASSDTPGQGLGYTF. Here the CDR3 DNA reads TGTGCCAGCAGTGATACTCCGGGACAGGGACTTGGCTACACCTTC.

The chain carries TRBV13 and TRBJ1-5, with D unclear. CDR1 and CDR2 from the germline V gene are PRHDT and FYEKMQ (reference sequence). This CDR3 has 15 residues. V was shortened by 0 bases and J by 3 bases, with 9 bases between the two germline ends. The CDR3 DNA follows: TGTGCCAGCAGCTTAGGAGGCGGCGTCAATCAGCCCCAGCATTTT. Amino acids: CASSLGGGVNQPQHF.

This chain uses TRBV6-6 with TRBJ1-5, with 7 bases that match TRBD1. The CDR3 loop spans 14 amino acids. V trimming: 6 bases; J trimming: 3 bases; junction bases outside the gene matches: 5. Germline lookup yields CDR1 MNHNY and CDR2 SVGAGI (reference sequence). The DNA of the CDR3 is TGTGCCAGCAGCCTTGACAGGGACAATCAGCCCCAGCATTTT. Amino acids: CASSLDRDNQPQHF.

The chain combines TRBV6-6 with TRBJ1-5; D possibly corresponds to TRBD1 (6 bases). The CDR3 runs to 14 residues. Germline V lookup: CDR1 MNHNY, CDR2 SVGAGI (reference sequence). V was clipped by 4 bases and J by 1 base, with 8 bases between them. DNA of the CDR3: TGTGCCAGCAGTTCAGGGGCAAGCAATCAGCCCCAGCATTTT. Encoded protein: CASSSGASNQPQHF.

The chain links TRBV27 to TRBJ2-7, with TRBD2 as a possible D gene (7 bases). Germline V lookup: CDR1 MNHEY, CDR2 SMNVEV (reference sequence). The CDR3 is 15 residues long. Trimming removed 2 bases at V and 3 bases at J, with 14 bases between. This CDR3 is CASSLEGGPVYEQYF. CDR3 nucleotide sequence: TGTGCCAGCAGTTTAGAGGGGGGGCCCGTCTACGAGCAGTACTTC.

This chain uses TRBV30 with TRBJ1-5; 7 bases agree with TRBD1. Per the germline V gene, CDR1 is GTSNPN and CDR2 is SVGIG (reference sequence). The V and J ends lost 4 bases and 1 base, in that order; junction bases with no gene match: 4. The CDR3 length is 14 residues. CDR3 nucleotides: TGTGCCTGGAAGGGGGCGGGGAGCAATCAGCCCCAGCATTTT. This encodes CAWKGAGSNQPQHF. The complete variable domain, with remaining parts taken from reference TRBV30 and TRBJ1-5, reads SQTIHQWPATLVQPVGSPLSLECTVEGTSNPNLYWYRQAAGRGLQLLFYSVGIGQISSEVPQNLSASRPQDRQFILSSKKLLLSDSGFYLCAWKGAGSNQPQHFGDGTRLSIL.

The chain uses TRBV27 and TRBJ1-1; D gene uncertain. The CDR3 contains 13 residues. V was pared by 0 bases and J by 5 bases, with 7 bases between. Germline-derived CDR1 and CDR2 are MNHEY and SMNVEV (reference sequence). This chain's CDR3 is CASSLSGRTEAFF. CDR3 sequence (DNA): TGTGCCAGCAGTTTATCGGGGAGAACTGAAGCTTTCTTT.

The chain uses TRBV9 and TRBJ2-5, with 11 bases aligning to TRBD1. The CDR3 length is 17 residues. V was clipped by 4 bases and J by 0 bases; unmatched bases: 8. Germline V CDR1 and CDR2: SGDLS, YYNGEE. In DNA form, the CDR3 reads TGTGCCAGCAGCTCCGGGGGGACAGGGGGGTACCAAGAGACCCAGTACTTC. Translated: CASSSGGTGGYQETQYF. Complete variable domain (other parts from reference TRBV9 and TRBJ2-5): DSGVTQTPKHLITATGQRVTLRCSPRSGDLSVYWYQQSLDQGLQFLIQYYNGEERAKGNILERFSAQQFPDLHSELNLSSLELGDSALYFCASSSGGTGGYQETQYFGPGTRLLVL.

V usage is TRBV5-4 and J usage is TRBJ2-2; D possibly corresponds to TRBD2 (6 bases). Trimming stripped 0 bases from V and 4 bases from J, with 13 bases between. This CDR3 region has 16 residues. Germline V gene sequence: CDR1 SGHNT, CDR2 YYREEE (reference sequence). This CDR3 reads CASSLARRGSTGELFF. The CDR3 nucleotides are TGTGCCAGCAGCTTGGCCAGGAGGGGAAGCACCGGGGAGCTGTTTTTT.

The rearrangement joins TRBV4-3 to TRBJ2-5, with TRBD2 identical over 11 bases. After removal of 4 bases from V and 4 bases from J, the junction contained 5 bases not matched to a gene. The CDR3 runs 15 residues. Germline CDR1 reads LGHNA; CDR2 reads YSLEER. CDR3 sequence reads: CASSRTSGRVETQYF. For the CDR3, the DNA is TGCGCCAGCAGCCGGACTAGCGGGCGAGTAGAGACCCAGTACTTC.